This T cell receptor (beta chain) is from a study of blood T cell repertoires in COVID-19. Clinical history as reported by participants underpinned cohort assignment. The CDR3 is 16 amino acids. The germline gives CDR1 MNHEY, CDR2 SMNVEV (reference sequence). V lost 5 bases, J lost 0 bases, and 16 bases lay in between. Data came from immunoSEQ multiplex PCR; TCRdb stores just in-frame clones and leaves some out. This repertoire shows 200,000 to 250,000 clones, roughly 80% found once; its top ten account for about 4.8%. The chain has TRBV27 and TRBJ1-1, with D hard to call. Material: PBMCs or T cells enriched from blood (not recorded which). This clonotype was sampled from a woman aged 45-59 years who had been exposed to COVID-19. The CDR3 is CASSPSRILLNTEAFF. In DNA form, the CDR3 reads TGTGCCAGCAGTCCCTCCAGGATCCTCTTGAACACTGAAGCTTTCTTT.